The entry below gives a single T cell receptor beta chain sequence along with its context. The germline CDR1 and CDR2 sequences are MDHEN and SYDVKM. The CDR3 runs 13 residues. V lost 7 bases, J lost 0 bases, and 2 bases stayed unmatched. The source of the sample is a study of blood T cell repertoires in COVID-19. Method: immunoSEQ multiplex PCR; TCRdb's copy keeps in-frame clones and lacks some. The sample has about 210,000 clones; 82% are singletons. This chain links TRBV28 with TRBJ1-1; 7 bases are shared with TRBD1. This TCR came from a woman aged 60 to 75 with COVID-19, enrolled during active disease. Sequenced sample: peripheral blood. In nucleotides, the CDR3 is TGTGCCAGCAAGCAGGGGGTGAACACTGAAGCTTTCTTT. Protein sequence: CASKQGVNTEAFF.